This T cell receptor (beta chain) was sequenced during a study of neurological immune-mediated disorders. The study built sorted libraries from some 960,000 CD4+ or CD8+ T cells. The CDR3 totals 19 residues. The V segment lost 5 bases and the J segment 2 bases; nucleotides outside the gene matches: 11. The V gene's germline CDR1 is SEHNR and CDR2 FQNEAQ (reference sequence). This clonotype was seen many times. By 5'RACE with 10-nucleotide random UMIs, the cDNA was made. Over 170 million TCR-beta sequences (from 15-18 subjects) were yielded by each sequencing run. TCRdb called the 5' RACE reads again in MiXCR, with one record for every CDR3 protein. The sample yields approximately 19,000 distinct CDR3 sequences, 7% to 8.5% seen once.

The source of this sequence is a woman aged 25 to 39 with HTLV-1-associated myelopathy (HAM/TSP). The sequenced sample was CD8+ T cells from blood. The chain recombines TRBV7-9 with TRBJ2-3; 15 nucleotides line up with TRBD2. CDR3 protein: CASSLNTGLAGGPTDTQYF. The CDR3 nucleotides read TGTGCCAGCAGCCTAAATACCGGACTAGCGGGGGGGCCCACAGATACGCAGTATTTT. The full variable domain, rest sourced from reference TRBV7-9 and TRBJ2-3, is DTGVSQNPRHKITKRGQNVTFRCDPISEHNRLYWYRQTLGQGPEFLTYFQNEAQLEKSRLLSDRFSAERPKGSFSTLEIQRTEQGDSAMYLCASSLNTGLAGGPTDTQYFGPGTRLTVL.